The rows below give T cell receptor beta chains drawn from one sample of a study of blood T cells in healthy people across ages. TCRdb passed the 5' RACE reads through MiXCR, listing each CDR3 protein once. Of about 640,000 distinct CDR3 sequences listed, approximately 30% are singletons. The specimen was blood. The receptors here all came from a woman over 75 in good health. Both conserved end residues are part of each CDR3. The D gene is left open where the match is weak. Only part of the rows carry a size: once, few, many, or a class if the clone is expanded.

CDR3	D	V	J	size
CSACLLATSTDTQYF	-	TRBV20-1	TRBJ2-3	few
CASSEVQGHTGELFF	-	TRBV6-1	TRBJ2-2	few
CASTLRGGNQPQHF	-	TRBV12-3/TRBV12-4	TRBJ1-5	many
CASRHLGLRETQYF	-	TRBV2	TRBJ2-5	many
CASSLGGTDAYNEQFF	-	TRBV5-1	TRBJ2-1	few
CASSLRQGVNAEAFF	TRBD1	TRBV5-1	TRBJ1-1	many
CASRNSNQPQHF	-	TRBV6-6	TRBJ1-5	many
CASSLEKREGRNEQFF	TRBD2	TRBV7-9	TRBJ2-1	-
CASSFLNLAGGYNEQFF	TRBD2	TRBV28	TRBJ2-1	few
CSGMRSYNSPLHF	-	TRBV29-1	TRBJ1-6	many